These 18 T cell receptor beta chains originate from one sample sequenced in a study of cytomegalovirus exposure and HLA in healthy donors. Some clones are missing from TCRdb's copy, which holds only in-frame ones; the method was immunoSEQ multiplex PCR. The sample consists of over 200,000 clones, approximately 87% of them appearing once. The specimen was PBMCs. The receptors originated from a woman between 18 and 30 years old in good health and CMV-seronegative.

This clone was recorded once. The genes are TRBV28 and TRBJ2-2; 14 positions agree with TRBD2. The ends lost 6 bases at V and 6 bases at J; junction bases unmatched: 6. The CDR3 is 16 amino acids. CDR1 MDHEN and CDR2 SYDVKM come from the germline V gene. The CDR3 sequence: CASRAGLAGVSGELFF. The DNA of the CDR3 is TGTGCCAGCAGGGCGGGACTAGCGGGGGTATCCGGGGAGCTGTTTTTT.

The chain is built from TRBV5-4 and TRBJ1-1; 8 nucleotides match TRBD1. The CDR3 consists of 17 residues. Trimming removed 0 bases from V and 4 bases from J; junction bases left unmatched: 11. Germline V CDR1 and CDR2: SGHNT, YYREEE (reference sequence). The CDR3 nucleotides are TGTGCCAGCAGCTTGGAGGTGACAGGGGCCAGGGGCACTGAAGCTTTCTTT. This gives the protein CASSLEVTGARGTEAFF.

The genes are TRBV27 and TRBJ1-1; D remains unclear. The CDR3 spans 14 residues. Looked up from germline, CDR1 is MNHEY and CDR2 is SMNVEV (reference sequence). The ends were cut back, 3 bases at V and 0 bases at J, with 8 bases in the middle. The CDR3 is CASSFHGMNTEAFF. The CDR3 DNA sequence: TGTGCCAGCAGTTTTCACGGAATGAACACTGAAGCTTTCTTT.

The CDR3 reads CASRSQGHEQFF. For the CDR3, the DNA is TGTGCCAGCAGATCACAGGGTCATGAGCAGTTCTTC. This chain links TRBV6-1 with TRBJ2-1; perhaps TRBD1 as D (6 bases). V was pared by 6 bases and J by 8 bases, with 11 bases between. From germline, CDR1 is MNHNS and CDR2 SASEGT. This CDR3 region has 12 residues.

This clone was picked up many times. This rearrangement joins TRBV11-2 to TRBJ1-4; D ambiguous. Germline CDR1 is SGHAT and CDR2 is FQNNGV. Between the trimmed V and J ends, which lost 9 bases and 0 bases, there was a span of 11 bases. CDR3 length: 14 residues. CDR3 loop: CASNLGATNEKLFF. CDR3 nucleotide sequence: TGTGCCAGTAATCTTGGGGCAACTAATGAAAAACTGTTTTTT.

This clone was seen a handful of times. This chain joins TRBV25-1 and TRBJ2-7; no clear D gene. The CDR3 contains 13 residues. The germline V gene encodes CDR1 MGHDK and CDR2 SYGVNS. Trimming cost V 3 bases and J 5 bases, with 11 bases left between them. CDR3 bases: TGTGCCAGCAGTGACGCCGGATCCCACGAGCAGTACTTC. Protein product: CASSDAGSHEQYF.

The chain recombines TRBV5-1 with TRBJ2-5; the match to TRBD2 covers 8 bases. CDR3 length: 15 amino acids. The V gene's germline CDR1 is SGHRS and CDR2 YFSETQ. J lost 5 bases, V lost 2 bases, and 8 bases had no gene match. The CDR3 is CASSLAGARSETQYF. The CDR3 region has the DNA TGCGCCAGCAGCTTAGCGGGAGCGAGGTCCGAGACCCAGTACTTC.

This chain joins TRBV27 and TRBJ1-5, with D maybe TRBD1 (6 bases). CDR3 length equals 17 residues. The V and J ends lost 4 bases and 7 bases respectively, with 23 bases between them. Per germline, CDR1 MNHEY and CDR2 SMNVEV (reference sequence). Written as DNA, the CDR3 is TGTGCCAGCAGTTCTCTTTATTCAGGGGATTTAGGGCAGCCCCAGCATTTT. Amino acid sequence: CASSSLYSGDLGQPQHF.

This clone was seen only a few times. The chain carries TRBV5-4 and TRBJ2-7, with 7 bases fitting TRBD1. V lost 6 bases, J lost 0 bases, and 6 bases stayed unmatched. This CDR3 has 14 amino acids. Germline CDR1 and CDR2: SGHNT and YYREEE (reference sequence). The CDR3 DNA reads TGTGCCAGCACCCCGGACAGGACCTCCTACGAGCAGTACTTC. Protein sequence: CASTPDRTSYEQYF.

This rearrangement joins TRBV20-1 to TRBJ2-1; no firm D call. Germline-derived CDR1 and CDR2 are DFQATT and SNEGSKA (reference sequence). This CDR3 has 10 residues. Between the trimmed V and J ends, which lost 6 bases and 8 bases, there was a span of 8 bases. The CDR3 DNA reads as TGCAGTGCCTCCGGGTATGAGCAGTTCTTC. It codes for CSASGYEQFF.

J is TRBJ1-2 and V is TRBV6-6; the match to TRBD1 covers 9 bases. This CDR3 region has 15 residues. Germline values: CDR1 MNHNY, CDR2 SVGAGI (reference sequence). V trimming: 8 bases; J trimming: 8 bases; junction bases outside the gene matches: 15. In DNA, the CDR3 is TGTGCCAGCCAAACCCCGGGACAGGGCCAGTACGGCTACACCTTC. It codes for CASQTPGQGQYGYTF.

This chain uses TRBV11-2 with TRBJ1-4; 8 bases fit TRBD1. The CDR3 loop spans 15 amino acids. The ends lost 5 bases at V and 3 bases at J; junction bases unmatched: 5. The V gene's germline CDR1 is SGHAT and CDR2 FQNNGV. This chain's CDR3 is CASSIRGQANEKLFF. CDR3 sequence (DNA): TGTGCCAGCAGCATCAGGGGGCAGGCTAATGAAAAACTGTTTTTT.

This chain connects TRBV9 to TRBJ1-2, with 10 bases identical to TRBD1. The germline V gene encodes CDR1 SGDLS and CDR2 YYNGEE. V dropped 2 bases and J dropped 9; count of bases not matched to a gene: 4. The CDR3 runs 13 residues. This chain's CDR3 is CASSVDRGQSYTF. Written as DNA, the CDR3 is TGTGCCAGCAGCGTCGACAGGGGGCAAAGCTACACCTTC.

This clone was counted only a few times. The CDR3 here is CASSRRRDRGTEAFF. DNA of the CDR3: TGTGCCAGTAGCCGGAGGCGGGATCGGGGCACTGAAGCTTTCTTT. The chain uses TRBV19 and TRBJ1-1, with no clear D. This CDR3 contains 15 residues. V shed 6 bases and J shed 4 bases, with 18 bases lying between them. Looked up from germline, CDR1 is LNHDA and CDR2 is SQIVND (reference sequence).

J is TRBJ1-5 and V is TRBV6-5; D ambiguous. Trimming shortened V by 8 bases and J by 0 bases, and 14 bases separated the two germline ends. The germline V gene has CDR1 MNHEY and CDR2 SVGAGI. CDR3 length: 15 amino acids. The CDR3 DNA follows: TGTGCCAGCCGTCTTGGCCTCTATAGCAATCAGCCCCAGCATTTT. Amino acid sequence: CASRLGLYSNQPQHF.

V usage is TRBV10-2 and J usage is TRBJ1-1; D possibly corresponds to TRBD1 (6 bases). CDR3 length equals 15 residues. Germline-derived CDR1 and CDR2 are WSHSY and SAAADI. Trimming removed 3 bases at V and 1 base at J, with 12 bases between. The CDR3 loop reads CASSERVRGNTEAFF. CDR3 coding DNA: TGCGCCAGCAGTGAAAGAGTCAGGGGGAACACTGAAGCTTTCTTT.

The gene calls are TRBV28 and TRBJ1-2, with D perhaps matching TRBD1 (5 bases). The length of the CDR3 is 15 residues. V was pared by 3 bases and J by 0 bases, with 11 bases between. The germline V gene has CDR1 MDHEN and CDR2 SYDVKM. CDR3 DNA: TGTGCCAGCAGTTTGGGGACCGTAGCTAACTATGGCTACACCTTC. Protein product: CASSLGTVANYGYTF.

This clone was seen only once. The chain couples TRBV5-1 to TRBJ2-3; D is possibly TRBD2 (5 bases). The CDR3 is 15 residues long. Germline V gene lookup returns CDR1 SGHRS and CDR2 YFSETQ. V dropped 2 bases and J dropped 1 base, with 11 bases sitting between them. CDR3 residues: CASSLLVGGTDTQYF. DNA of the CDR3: TGCGCCAGCAGCTTACTAGTTGGGGGCACAGATACGCAGTATTTT.